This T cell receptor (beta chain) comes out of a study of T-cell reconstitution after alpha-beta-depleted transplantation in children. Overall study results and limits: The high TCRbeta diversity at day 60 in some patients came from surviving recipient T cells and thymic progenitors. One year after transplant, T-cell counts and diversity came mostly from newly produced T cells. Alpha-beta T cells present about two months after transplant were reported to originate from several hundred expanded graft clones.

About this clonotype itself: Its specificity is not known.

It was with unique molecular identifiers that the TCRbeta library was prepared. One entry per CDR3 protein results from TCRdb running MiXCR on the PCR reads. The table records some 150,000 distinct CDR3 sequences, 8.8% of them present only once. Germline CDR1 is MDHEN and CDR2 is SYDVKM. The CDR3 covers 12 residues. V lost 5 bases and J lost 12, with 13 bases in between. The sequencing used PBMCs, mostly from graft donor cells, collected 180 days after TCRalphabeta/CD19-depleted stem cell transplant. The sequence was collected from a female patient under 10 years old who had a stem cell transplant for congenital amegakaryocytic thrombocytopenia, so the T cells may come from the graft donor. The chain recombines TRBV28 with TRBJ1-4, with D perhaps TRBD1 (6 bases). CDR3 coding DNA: TGTGCCAGCAGTGTCCGAGCAGGGGAACTGTTTTTT. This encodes CASSVRAGELFF.